This T cell receptor beta chain came from a study of post-analysis software for immune sequencing data. General study points: Samples made in the same batch grouped tightly together by F measure. Compared with controls, patients showed significantly lower normalized Chao1 diversity. Five or six TRBV segments appeared more often in patients than in controls, and TRBV5-6, TRBV5-1 and TRBV20-1 were among these.

Included in the TCR beta cDNA libraries were unique molecular identifiers. T cells numbering roughly 0.9 to 10 million yielded cDNA molecules that totaled about 500,000. TCRdb redid the calling of the PCR reads with MiXCR, one entry per CDR3 protein. The sample holds fewer than 850,000 distinct CDR3 sequences; about 27% are singletons and the top ten take approximately 0.55%. With respect to this clonotype: Its antigen is not identified.

Trimming took 8 bases from V and 0 from J, leaving 8 bases between them. The germline V gene has CDR1 MNHEY and CDR2 SVGAGI. This CDR3 contains 12 residues. The source is a girl aged 5 to 17 with multiple sclerosis. Material: blood. The chain uses TRBV6-5 and TRBJ2-7; D is possibly TRBD1 (5 bases). The DNA of the CDR3 is TGTGCCAGCGCAGGGTTCTCCTACGAGCAGTACTTC. Translating gives CASAGFSYEQYF.